The rows below give T cell receptor beta chains drawn from one sample of a study of T cell responses to AZD1222 COVID-19 vaccine. Only in-frame clones appear in the TCRdb table, and some are missing; sequencing was by immunoSEQ multiplex PCR. The profile shows approximately 150,000 clones, around 90% of them singletons. Here the sequenced sample was peripheral blood, taken on day 0 of AZD1222 vaccination. Every receptor here comes from an adult in good health. Both conserved end residues are trimmed from each CDR3.

j_call v_call cdr3_aa
TRBJ1-3 TRBV23-1 ASSARLTIY
TRBJ2-1 TRBV6-5 ASSTSFSYNEQF
TRBJ1-4 TRBV6-2/TRBV6-3 ASSSLGKGLF
TRBJ2-1 TRBV30 AWSVWGVYNEQF
TRBJ1-2 TRBV3-1/TRBV3-2 ASSQEEAGYGYT
TRBJ2-3 TRBV5-4 ASSTRTTDTQY
TRBJ2-1 TRBV7-9 ASSPASGAFSEQF
TRBJ1-1 TRBV5-1 ASSSEQGRTEAF
TRBJ1-1 TRBV19 ASRDNRGRVSEAF
TRBJ1-5 TRBV2 ASSGTGTAQPQH
TRBJ2-1 TRBV28 ASDSPGIPVNEQF
TRBJ2-2 TRBV10-3 AIAGTGGTGELF
TRBJ1-5 TRBV27 ASSDLRDRGSIGGNQPQH
TRBJ1-1 TRBV20-1 SASNAGMNTEAF
TRBJ1-6 TRBV6-5 ASSSNDAPYNSPLH
TRBJ2-2 TRBV7-9 ANHGQETGELF
TRBJ2-7 TRBV11-3 ASSLGLAYEQY
TRBJ1-5 TRBV7-9 ASSPVGKGNQPQH
TRBJ1-5 TRBV3-1/TRBV3-2 ASSQGADNQPQH
TRBJ1-5 TRBV16 ASSQIGSVYSNQPQH
TRBJ2-7 TRBV30 AWSVRGLLGNEQY
TRBJ1-2 TRBV6-6 ASSPTTGNGYT
TRBJ1-1 TRBV7-3 ASSLIGQRNTEAF